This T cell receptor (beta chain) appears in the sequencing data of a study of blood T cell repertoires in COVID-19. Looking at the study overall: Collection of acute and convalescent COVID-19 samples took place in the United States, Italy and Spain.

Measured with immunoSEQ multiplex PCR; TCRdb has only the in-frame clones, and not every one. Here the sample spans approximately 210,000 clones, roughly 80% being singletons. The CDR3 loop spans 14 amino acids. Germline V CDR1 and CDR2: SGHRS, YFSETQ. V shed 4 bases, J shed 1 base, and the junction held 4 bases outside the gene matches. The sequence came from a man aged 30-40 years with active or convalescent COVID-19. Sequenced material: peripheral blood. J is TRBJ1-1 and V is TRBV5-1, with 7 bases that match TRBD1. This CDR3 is CASSRRTGNTEAFF. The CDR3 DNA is TGCGCCAGCAGCAGAAGGACAGGGAACACTGAAGCTTTCTTT.